This T cell receptor beta chain emerged from a study of T cell repertoires in cytomegalovirus infection. This clonotype came up many times. Its specificity is unknown. Each CDR3 protein gets one entry after TCRdb re-called the reads with MiXCR. The data contain around 750,000 distinct CDR3 sequences, roughly 33% of them seen just once; the ten biggest clones take up 12%. Trimming pared 3 bases from V and 3 bases from J, leaving 6 bases between. The CDR3 runs to 13 residues. CDR1 is MNHEY, CDR2 SVGEGT, per germline. The rearrangement uses TRBV6-2 or TRBV6-3 and TRBJ2-1, with D uncertain. This specimen was cultured CD8+ T cells from PBMCs, taken from culture after CMV antigen stimulation. This clonotype was obtained from a human donor in good health (CMV status not recorded). Some clones in this sample may be carry-over from other donors' samples. In nucleotides, the CDR3 is TGTGCCAGCAGTTATACCTACTACAATGAGCAGTTCTTC. Protein product: CASSYTYYNEQFF.